These 8 T cell receptor beta chains share one sample of origin, sequenced in a study of blood T cell repertoires in COVID-19. Some clones are missing from TCRdb's copy, which holds only in-frame ones; the method was immunoSEQ multiplex PCR. Among some 230,000 clones listed, roughly 80% were seen once. The sample taken for sequencing was peripheral blood. Receptors were obtained from a woman in her forties or fifties with acute or convalescent COVID-19.

CDR3 coding DNA: TGTGCCAGCAGCCAGGGGGGAGTTGAGACAGATACGCAGTATTTT. It yields the protein CASSQGGVETDTQYF. The genes are TRBV7-6 and TRBJ2-3, with D possibly matching TRBD1 (7 bases). Germline V gene sequence: CDR1 SGHVS, CDR2 FNYEAQ. The CDR3 sequence is 15 residues long. V lost 5 bases to trimming and J lost 3 bases, with 15 bases between them.

The chain carries TRBV5-8 and TRBJ2-1; maybe TRBD2 (6 bases). Germline V gives CDR1 SGHTS, CDR2 YDEGEE. The CDR3 runs to 15 residues. The V end was cut by 1 base, the J end by 3 bases, with 11 bases between. CDR3 region: CASSLYGGIYNEQFF. The CDR3 DNA reads as TGTGCCAGCAGCTTGTACGGGGGAATCTACAATGAGCAGTTCTTC.

The chain couples TRBV19 to TRBJ2-5; 13 positions match TRBD2. The CDR3 spans 16 residues. V was clipped by 5 bases and J by 5 bases; unmatched bases: 8. CDR1 is LNHDA, CDR2 SQIVND, per germline (reference sequence). CDR3 in DNA: TGTGCCAGTAGTCTTAGGACTAGCGGGGGTCGGGAGACCCAGTACTTC. Amino acid sequence: CASSLRTSGGRETQYF.

V usage is TRBV6-5 and J usage is TRBJ1-2; no clear D gene. Germline assignment: CDR1 MNHEY and CDR2 SVGAGI. This CDR3 region has 15 residues. The V end was cut by 4 bases, the J end by 4 bases, with 16 bases between. The CDR3 nucleotides are TGTGCCAGCAGTTTGACTTCCTGGCGCGGCTATGGCTACACCTTC. Translated, it gives CASSLTSWRGYGYTF.

In its sample, this clone was seen once. The rearrangement uses TRBV10-3 and TRBJ2-1, with unresolved D. The CDR3 is 12 residues long. Germline V CDR1 and CDR2: ENHRY, SYGVKD. V gave up 3 bases and J gave up 9 bases, with 9 bases separating them. This chain's CDR3 is CAISDLLFEQFF. The CDR3 nucleotides are TGTGCCATCAGTGACTTATTATTTGAGCAGTTCTTC.

This clone was counted a single time. The CDR3 spells CASSLNGAGNQPQHF. The CDR3 region has the DNA TGTGCCAGCAGTTTAAATGGGGCTGGCAATCAGCCCCAGCATTTT. The chain has TRBV28 and TRBJ1-5; the D gene is possibly TRBD1 (5 bases). The V gene lost 2 bases and the J gene lost 2 bases, with 10 bases spanning the gap. This CDR3 region has 15 residues. Germline V gene sequence: CDR1 MDHEN, CDR2 SYDVKM.

The chain employs TRBV30 and TRBJ2-7, with 8 bases matching TRBD2. This CDR3 spans 15 amino acids. The germline V gene encodes CDR1 GTSNPN and CDR2 SVGIG (reference sequence). J lost 5 bases, V lost 4 bases, and 13 bases had no gene match. Written as DNA, the CDR3 is TGTGCCTGGACTACGGGGGTAGCGGGATTCAACGAGCAGTACTTC. Translated: CAWTTGVAGFNEQYF. Combining the CDR3 with reference TRBV30 and TRBJ2-7 gives the whole variable domain SQTIHQWPATLVQPVGSPLSLECTVEGTSNPNLYWYRQAAGRGLQLLFYSVGIGQISSEVPQNLSASRPQDRQFILSSKKLLLSDSGFYLCAWTTGVAGFNEQYFGPGTRLTVT.

The J gene is TRBJ1-6, the V gene TRBV5-6; D remains unclear. This CDR3 is built from 15 residues. The V and J ends lost 2 bases and 10 bases respectively, with 16 bases between them. Germline CDR1 SGHDT, CDR2 YYEEEE. CDR3 sequence reads: CASSFSWRDGSPLHF. The CDR3 bases are TGTGCCAGCAGCTTTTCTTGGCGGGATGGATCACCCCTCCACTTT.